Listed here are 16 T cell receptor beta chains from one sample, sequenced in a study of blood T cell repertoires in COVID-19. Using immunoSEQ multiplex PCR, the repertoire was profiled, and TCRdb retains in-frame clones only, with some absent. The sample carries around 280,000 clones, under 90% recorded once. Sequencing was carried out using peripheral blood. The receptors derive from a woman aged 25-40 years with COVID-19, enrolled during active disease.

The rearrangement uses TRBV5-1 and TRBJ2-1, with D possibly TRBD2 on 6 matching bases. Trimming removed 4 bases from V and 5 bases from J, with 13 bases in between. Germline V gene sequence: CDR1 SGHRS, CDR2 YFSETQ. The CDR3 has 14 amino acids. The CDR3 DNA sequence: TGCGCCAGCAGCCAGGGACTTCTCGACAATGAGCAGTTCTTC. This codes for CASSQGLLDNEQFF. The complete variable domain, with remaining parts taken from reference TRBV5-1 and TRBJ2-1, reads KAGVTQTPRYLIKTRGQQVTLSCSPISGHRSVSWYQQTPGQGLQFLFEYFSETQRNKGNFPGRFSGRQFSNSRSEMNVSTLELGDSALYLCASSQGLLDNEQFFGPGTRLTVL.

This clone was counted between two and nine times. The sample carries other DNA sequences with the same CDR3. V is TRBV5-1 and J is TRBJ2-1; D remains unclear. Germline V gene lookup returns CDR1 SGHRS and CDR2 YFSETQ. The CDR3 runs 11 residues. V lost 4 bases and J lost 6, with 5 bases in between. The CDR3 loop is CASSLFNEQFF. The CDR3 region has the DNA TGCGCCAGCAGCCTCTTCAATGAGCAGTTCTTC.

This sequence joins TRBV10-3 and TRBJ2-7; 8 bases are a match to TRBD1. The CDR3 runs 15 residues. The germline gives CDR1 ENHRY, CDR2 SYGVKD. V gave up 7 bases and J gave up 0 bases; unmatched junction bases: 8. This chain's CDR3 is CAINPTGVSSYEQYF. The CDR3 DNA sequence: TGTGCCATCAACCCGACAGGGGTAAGCTCCTACGAGCAGTACTTC.

This chain joins TRBV28 and TRBJ1-1, with D unclear. The CDR3 has 15 residues. V was shortened by 7 bases and J by 3 bases, with 18 bases between the two germline ends. Looked up from germline, CDR1 is MDHEN and CDR2 is SYDVKM. In DNA form, the CDR3 reads TGTGCCAGCACCCCTACTTCAGGAACCTACACTGAAGCTTTCTTT. This codes for CASTPTSGTYTEAFF.

About this clone: Other DNA sequences of this sample code for an identical CDR3. DNA for the CDR3: TGTGCCAGCAGCTTGGGGGGCGCGAACACCGGGGAGCTGTTTTTT. It is translated as CASSLGGANTGELFF. The chain employs TRBV5-4 and TRBJ2-2; D is perhaps TRBD1 (5 bases). The CDR3 spans 15 residues. The V gene's germline CDR1 is SGHNT and CDR2 YYREEE (reference sequence). Trimming removed 0 bases from V and 0 bases from J, with 6 bases in between.

The gene calls are TRBV5-1 and TRBJ2-5; perhaps TRBD2 as D (5 bases). V lost 1 base and J lost 7, with 14 bases in between. This CDR3 comprises 14 residues. Per germline, CDR1 SGHRS and CDR2 YFSETQ. The CDR3 region is CASSLMRAPMTQYF. DNA of the CDR3: TGCGCCAGCAGCTTGATGCGGGCACCTATGACCCAGTACTTC.

This clone has only one observation. The rearrangement links TRBV10-2 to TRBJ1-2; 8 bases are shared with TRBD1. Germline V CDR1 and CDR2: WSHSY, SAAADI. V gave up 2 bases and J gave up 7 bases; unmatched junction bases: 12. CDR3 length: 16 amino acids. CDR3 DNA: TGCGCCAGCAGTGAGAGGCAGGGGGCGGATGACGGTGGCTACACCTTC. Protein product: CASSERQGADDGGYTF.

The chain carries TRBV7-2 and TRBJ1-5, with D hard to call. In germline, CDR1 is SGHTA, CDR2 FQGNSA. With 5 bases removed from V and 0 bases from J, the gap between germline ends came to 17 bases. This CDR3 contains 17 residues. The CDR3 protein is CASSPGSHTYSNQPQHF. Written as DNA, the CDR3 is TGTGCCAGCAGCCCAGGCAGCCATACCTATAGCAATCAGCCCCAGCATTTT.

The V call is TRBV5-1, the J call TRBJ1-3; TRBD1 aligns across 7 bases. There are 15 residues in the CDR3. CDR1 is SGHRS and CDR2 is YFSETQ in the germline V gene. V dropped 4 bases and J dropped 3; count of bases not matched to a gene: 7. CDR3 coding DNA: TGCGCCAGCAGCCTGGGGACAGACCATGGAAACACCATATATTTT. Its translation is CASSLGTDHGNTIYF.

Notes on this clone: Germline and junction disagree at one end, which may indicate a read error. Different DNA sequences within this sample yield the same CDR3. This chain links TRBV5-1 with TRBJ2-7; weak D call: TRBD1 (6 bases). The CDR3 runs to 14 residues. CDR1 and CDR2 (germline): SGHRS, YFSETQ. The DNA of the CDR3 is TGCGCCAGCAGTTTGGACAGTTCCTCCTACGAGCAGTACTTC. It is translated as CASSLDSSSYEQYF.

This rearrangement joins TRBV29-1 to TRBJ2-7; a possible D gene is TRBD1 (5 bases). The CDR3 contains 13 residues. Germline V gene sequence: CDR1 SQVTM, CDR2 ANQGSEA. Trimming left V 5 bases short and J 3 bases short, with 14 bases between. CDR3 protein: CSVITGTNYEQYF. As DNA, the CDR3 is TGCAGCGTTATCACAGGAACAAACTACGAGCAGTACTTC.

CDR3 sequence reads: CASSQDGGIFYEQYF. The DNA of the CDR3 is TGTGCCAGCAGCCAAGATGGGGGGATTTTCTACGAGCAGTACTTC. This chain connects TRBV14 to TRBJ2-7; perhaps TRBD2 as D (6 bases). This CDR3 has 15 residues. V was shortened by 0 bases and J by 3 bases, with 12 bases between the two germline ends. In germline, CDR1 is SGHDN, CDR2 FVKESK.

This clone has just a few counts. V gene TRBV4-2 combines with J gene TRBJ1-4; 9 bases fit TRBD1. This CDR3 has 14 amino acids. In germline, CDR1 is LGHNA, CDR2 YNFKEQ. With 3 bases clipped from V and 9 bases from J, the junction kept 5 bases outside the gene matches. The CDR3 reads CASSQGTGTQKLFF. The CDR3 nucleotides read TGTGCCAGCAGCCAGGGGACAGGGACCCAAAAACTGTTTTTT.

Worth noting for this clone: The DNA is omitted, as the CDR3 cannot be located on it reliably, and the CDR3 follows TCRdb's listing. V gene TRBV7-6 combines with J gene TRBJ2-2; TRBD1, the table's D call, was not compared with the DNA. Germline V lookup: CDR1 SGHVS, CDR2 FNYEAQ. With termini counted, the CDR3 has 17 amino acids. This CDR3 reads CASSLVRARGITGELFF.

V and J are TRBV6-2 or TRBV6-3 and TRBJ2-7, with 13 bases aligning to TRBD2. V lost 1 base to trimming and J lost 4 bases; unmatched junction nucleotides: 4. There are 16 residues in the CDR3. Per germline, CDR1 MNHEY and CDR2 SVGEGT. The DNA of the CDR3 is TGTGCCAGCAGTTACTGGGGACTAGCGGGACATTACGAGCAGTACTTC. Protein sequence: CASSYWGLAGHYEQYF.

This chain links TRBV10-3 with TRBJ2-3, with D tentatively TRBD2 (5 bases). Trimming pared 2 bases from V and 5 bases from J, leaving 14 bases between. The CDR3 totals 15 residues. CDR1 is ENHRY, CDR2 SYGVKD, per germline. The CDR3 loop reads CAISEGLALGDTQYF. The DNA for the CDR3 is TGTGCCATCAGTGAGGGCCTAGCTCTGGGAGATACGCAGTATTTT.